Each of the 8 T cell receptor beta chains below was sequenced from the same sample in a study of tumor-infiltrating lymphocytes in primary liver carcinoma. The authors made TCR beta cDNA from around 500 ng total RNA with a constant-region primer. For TCR beta, libraries were produced by three nested multiplex PCR rounds using slightly modified ARM-PCR. For around 11 cycles apiece, the opening two PCR rounds ran with TRBV1-TRBV30 forward primers and a C-beta reverse primer. TCRdb fed the multiplex PCR reads into MiXCR, producing one record per CDR3 protein. Seen here are approximately 92,000 distinct CDR3 sequences, about three quarters observed once, and the top ten hold approximately 10%. From about 19-30 mg of unsorted bulk tissue, DNA and RNA were co-extracted together. The sequenced sample was liver tumor tissue from sampling region 5. As for subset: tumor region T5, tumor centre. Receptors were obtained from a woman aged 60-75 years with primary liver carcinoma and hepatitis B virus infection.

This clonotype was seen repeatedly, ten times or more. The chain uses TRBV5-1 and TRBJ1-2; D ambiguous. Germline V lookup: CDR1 SGHRS, CDR2 YFSETQ. V was shortened by 0 bases and J by 9 bases, with 6 bases between the two germline ends. The CDR3 length is 11 residues. CDR3 nucleotide sequence: TGCGCCAGCAGCTTGGACAGCAGCTACACCTTC. Translation gives CASSLDSSYTF.

For this clonotype: The conserved phenylalanine or tryptophan normally closing the CDR3 is absent here, so this likely arose from a read error. The rearrangement joins TRBV11-2 to TRBJ2-1; D not resolved. V was clipped by 5 bases and J by 6 bases, with 14 bases between them. This CDR3 region has 14 residues. Germline CDR1 SGHAT, CDR2 FQNNGV. The CDR3 here is CASSQRNVRNEQFI. For the CDR3, the DNA is TGTGCCAGCAGCCAAAGGAACGTCCGCAATGAGCAGTTCATC.

In the case of this clonotype: The junction does not match germline at one end; this may be a read error. The genes are TRBV5-6 and TRBJ2-3; TRBD1 might be the D (5 bases). The CDR3 is 14 amino acids. Germline CDR1 is SGHDT and CDR2 is YYEEEE. DNA of the CDR3: TGTGCCAGCAGCTTGTGTGGGGCCACAGATATGCAGTATTTT. It specifies CASSLCGATDMQYF.

Concerning this clonotype itself: Its ends do not fully match the called genes, so a read error is possible. This sequence joins TRBV12-5 and TRBJ2-7; D gene ambiguous. Germline loops: CDR1 LGHNT, CDR2 FRNRAP. CDR3 length equals 13 residues. CDR3 in amino acids: CASGFDKGYEQYF. In DNA, the CDR3 is TGTGCTAGTGGTTTTGACAAGGGTTACGAACAGTATTTC.

The V call is TRBV28, the J call TRBJ2-1; possibly TRBD2 for D (5 bases). V was pared by 2 bases and J by 6 bases, with 11 bases between. Germline V gives CDR1 MDHEN, CDR2 SYDVKM. The CDR3 is made up of 14 amino acids. This CDR3 is CASSLAGSGNEQFF. Written as DNA, the CDR3 is TGTGCCAGCAGTTTAGCGGGCTCGGGCAATGAGCAGTTCTTC.

With regard to this clonotype: One junction end does not reproduce the germline sequence, and a read error may be involved. The gene calls are TRBV11-3 and TRBJ2-7; the match to TRBD1 covers 9 bases. Looked up from germline, CDR1 is SGHNT and CDR2 is YENEEA. CDR3 size: 16 residues. CDR3 bases: TGTGCCTGTAGCTTAGAGCAGACAGGGGGTAACTACGTGCAGTACTTC. Protein: CACSLEQTGGNYVQYF.

This clonotype turned up a few times. A read error is possible here, since a much larger clone lies one base away. V gene TRBV7-8 combines with J gene TRBJ2-3; 7 bases fit TRBD1. The CDR3 consists of 14 residues. With V trimmed by 2 bases and J by 7 bases, 6 bases remained unmatched. Germline CDR1 is SGHVS and CDR2 is FQNEAQ. The CDR3 region is CASSLPRTGYTQYF. CDR3 coding DNA: TGTGCCAGCAGCTTACCTCGGACAGGCTATACGCAGTATTTT.

Concerning this clonotype: At one of its ends the junction is not consistent with the germline gene, which may arise from a read error. The CDR3 DNA is TGTGCCAGCAGCTCGGGACCTACGGGCGGGGGGCTGTTGTTT. Residues: CASSSGPTGGGLLF. V gene TRBV11-2 combines with J gene TRBJ2-2; 8 bases align to TRBD2. The CDR3 contains 14 residues. Germline V CDR1 and CDR2: SGHAT, FQNNGV.